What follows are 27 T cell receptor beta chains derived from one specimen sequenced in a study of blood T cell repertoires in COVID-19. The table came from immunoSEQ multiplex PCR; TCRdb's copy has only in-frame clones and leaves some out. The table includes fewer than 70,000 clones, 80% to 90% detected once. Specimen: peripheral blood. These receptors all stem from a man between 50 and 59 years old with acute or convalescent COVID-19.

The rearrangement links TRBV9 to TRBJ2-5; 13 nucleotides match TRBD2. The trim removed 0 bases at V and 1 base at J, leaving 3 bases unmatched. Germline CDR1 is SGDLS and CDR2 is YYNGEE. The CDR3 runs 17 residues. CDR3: CASSVGTSGSPQETQYF. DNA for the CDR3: TGTGCCAGCAGCGTAGGGACTAGCGGGAGTCCCCAAGAGACCCAGTACTTC.

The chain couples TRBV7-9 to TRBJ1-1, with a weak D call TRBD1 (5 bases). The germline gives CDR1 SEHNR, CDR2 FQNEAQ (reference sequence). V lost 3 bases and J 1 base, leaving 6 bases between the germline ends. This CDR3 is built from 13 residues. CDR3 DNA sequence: TGTGCCAGCAGCTTTAGGGGGAACACTGAAGCTTTCTTT. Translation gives CASSFRGNTEAFF.

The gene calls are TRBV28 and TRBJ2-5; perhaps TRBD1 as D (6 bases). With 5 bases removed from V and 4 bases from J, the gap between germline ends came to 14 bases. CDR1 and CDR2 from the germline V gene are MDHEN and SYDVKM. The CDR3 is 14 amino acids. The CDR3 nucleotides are TGTGCCAGCAGTCATGCCCAGGGGTCAGAGACCCAGTACTTC. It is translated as CASSHAQGSETQYF.

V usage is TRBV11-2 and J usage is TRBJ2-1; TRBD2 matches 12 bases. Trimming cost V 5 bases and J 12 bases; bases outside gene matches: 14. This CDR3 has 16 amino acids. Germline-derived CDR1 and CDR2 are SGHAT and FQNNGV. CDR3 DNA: TGTGCCAGCAGCCTCTACCCCAGGACTAGCGGGAAATTGCAGTTCTTC. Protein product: CASSLYPRTSGKLQFF.

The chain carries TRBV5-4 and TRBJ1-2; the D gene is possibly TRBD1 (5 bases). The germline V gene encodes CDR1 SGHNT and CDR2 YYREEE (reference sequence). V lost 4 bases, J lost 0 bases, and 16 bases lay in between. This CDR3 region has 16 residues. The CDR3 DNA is TGTGCCAGCAGCGGGGGGTGGAGAGACACTAACTATGGCTACACCTTC. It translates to CASSGGWRDTNYGYTF.

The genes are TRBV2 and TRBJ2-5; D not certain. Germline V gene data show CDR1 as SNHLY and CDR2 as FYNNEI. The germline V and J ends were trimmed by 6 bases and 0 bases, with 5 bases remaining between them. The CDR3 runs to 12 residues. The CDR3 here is CASRRHQETQYF. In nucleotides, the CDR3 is TGTGCCAGCAGGCGTCACCAAGAGACCCAGTACTTC.

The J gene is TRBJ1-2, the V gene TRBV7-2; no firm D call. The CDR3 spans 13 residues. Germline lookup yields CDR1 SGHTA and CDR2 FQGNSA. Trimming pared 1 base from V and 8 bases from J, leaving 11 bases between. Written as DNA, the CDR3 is TGTGCCAGCAGCTTAGGTGGTTCGCGGGGCTACACCTTC. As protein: CASSLGGSRGYTF.

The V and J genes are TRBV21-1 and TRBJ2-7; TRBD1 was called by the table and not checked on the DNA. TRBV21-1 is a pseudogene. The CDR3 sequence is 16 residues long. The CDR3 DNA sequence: TGTGCCAGCAGCAAAGCGAACAGCAAGTCCTCCTACGAGCAGTACTTC. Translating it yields CASSKANSKSSYEQYF.

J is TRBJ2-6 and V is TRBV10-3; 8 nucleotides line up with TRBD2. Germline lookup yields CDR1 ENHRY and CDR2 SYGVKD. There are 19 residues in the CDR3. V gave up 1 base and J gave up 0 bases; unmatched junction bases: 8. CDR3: CAISELGTSPISGANVLTF. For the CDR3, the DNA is TGTGCCATCAGTGAGTTGGGGACTAGTCCCATCTCTGGGGCCAACGTCCTGACTTTC.

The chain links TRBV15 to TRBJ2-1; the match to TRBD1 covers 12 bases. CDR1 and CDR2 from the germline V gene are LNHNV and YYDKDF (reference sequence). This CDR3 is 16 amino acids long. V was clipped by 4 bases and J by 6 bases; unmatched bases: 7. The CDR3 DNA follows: TGTGCCACCAGCAAACCGGGACAGGGGGCAATCAATGAGCAGTTCTTC. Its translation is CATSKPGQGAINEQFF.

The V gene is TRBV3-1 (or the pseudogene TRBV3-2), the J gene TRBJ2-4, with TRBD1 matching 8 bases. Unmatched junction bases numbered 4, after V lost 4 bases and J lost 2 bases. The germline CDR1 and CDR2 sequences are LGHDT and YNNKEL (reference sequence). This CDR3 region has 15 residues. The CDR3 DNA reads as TGTGCCAGCAGCCGAATCAGGGGGCCCAAAAACATTCAGTACTTC. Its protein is CASSRIRGPKNIQYF.

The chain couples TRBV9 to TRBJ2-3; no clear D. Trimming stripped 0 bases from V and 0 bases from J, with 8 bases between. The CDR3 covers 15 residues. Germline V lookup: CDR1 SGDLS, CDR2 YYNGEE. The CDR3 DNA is TGTGCCAGCAGCGTAGACTACATTAGCACAGATACGCAGTATTTT. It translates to CASSVDYISTDTQYF.

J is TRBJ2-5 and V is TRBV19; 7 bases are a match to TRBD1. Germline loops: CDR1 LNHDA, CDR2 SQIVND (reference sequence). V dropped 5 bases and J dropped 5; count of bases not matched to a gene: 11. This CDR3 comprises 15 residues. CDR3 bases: TGTGCCAGTAGTCCCCAGGGGGAGCGGCGGGAGACCCAGTACTTC. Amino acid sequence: CASSPQGERRETQYF.

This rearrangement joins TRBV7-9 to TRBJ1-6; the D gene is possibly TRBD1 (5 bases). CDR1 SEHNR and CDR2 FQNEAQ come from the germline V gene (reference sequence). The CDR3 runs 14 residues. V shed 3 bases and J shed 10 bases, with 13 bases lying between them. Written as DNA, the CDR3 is TGTGCCAGCAGCTTGGACACAGATCGATCACCCCTCCACTTT. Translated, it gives CASSLDTDRSPLHF.

The CDR3, as DNA: TGTGCCAGTAGTCGCCAGCGGGAGGGTTACACAGATACGCAGTATTTT. Translated: CASSRQREGYTDTQYF. The V gene is TRBV19, the J gene TRBJ2-3, with 10 bases matching TRBD2. Losses at the gene ends were 5 bases for V and 2 bases for J; bases not matched to a gene: 7. The CDR3 extends over 16 amino acids. Per germline, CDR1 LNHDA and CDR2 SQIVND (reference sequence).

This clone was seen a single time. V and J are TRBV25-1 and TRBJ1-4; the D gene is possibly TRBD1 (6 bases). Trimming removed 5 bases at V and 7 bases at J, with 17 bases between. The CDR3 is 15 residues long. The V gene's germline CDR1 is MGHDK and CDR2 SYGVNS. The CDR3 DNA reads TGTGCCAGCAGTCCTCCGGGACACACGGGTGAAAAACTGTTTTTT. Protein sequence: CASSPPGHTGEKLFF.

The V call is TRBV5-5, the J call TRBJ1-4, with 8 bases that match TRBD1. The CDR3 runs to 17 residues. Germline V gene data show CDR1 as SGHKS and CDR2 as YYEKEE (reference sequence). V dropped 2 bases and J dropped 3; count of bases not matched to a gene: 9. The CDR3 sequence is CASSFAVGQGANEKLFF. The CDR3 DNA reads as TGTGCCAGCAGCTTCGCGGTCGGACAGGGCGCTAATGAAAAACTGTTTTTT. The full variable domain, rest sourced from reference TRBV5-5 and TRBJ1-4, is DAGVTQSPTHLIKTRGQQVTLRCSPISGHKSVSWYQQVLGQGPQFIFQYYEKEERGRGNFPDRFSARQFPNYSSELNVNALLLGDSALYLCASSFAVGQGANEKLFFGSGTQLSVL.

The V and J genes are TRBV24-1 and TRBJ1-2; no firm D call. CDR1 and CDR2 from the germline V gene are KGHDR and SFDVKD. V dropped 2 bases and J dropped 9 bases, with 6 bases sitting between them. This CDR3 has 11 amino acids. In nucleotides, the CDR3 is TGTGCCACCAGTGATTCAGGAAGCTACACCTTC. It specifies CATSDSGSYTF.

In DNA, the CDR3 is TGTGCCAGCGGACAGGGGGCAACCTACGAGCAGTACTTC. Translation gives CASGQGATYEQYF. This sequence joins TRBV2 and TRBJ2-7; 11 nucleotides line up with TRBD1. This CDR3 spans 13 amino acids. V lost 8 bases to trimming and J lost 2 bases; unmatched junction nucleotides: 2. CDR1 and CDR2 from the germline V gene are SNHLY and FYNNEI.

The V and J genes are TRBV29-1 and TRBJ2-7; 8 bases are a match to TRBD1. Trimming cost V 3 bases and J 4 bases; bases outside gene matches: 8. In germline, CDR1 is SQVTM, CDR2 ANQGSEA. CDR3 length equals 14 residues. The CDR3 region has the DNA TGCAGCGTTGAGACAGGGGAACGGTCATACGAGCAGTACTTC. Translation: CSVETGERSYEQYF.

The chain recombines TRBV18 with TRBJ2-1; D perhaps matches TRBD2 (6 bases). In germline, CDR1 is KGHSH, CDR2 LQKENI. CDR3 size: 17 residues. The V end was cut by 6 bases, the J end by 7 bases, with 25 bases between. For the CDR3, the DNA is TGTGCCAGCTCCGTATCAGAGGTGGCGGGACCCAGGAATGAGCAGTTCTTC. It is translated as CASSVSEVAGPRNEQFF.

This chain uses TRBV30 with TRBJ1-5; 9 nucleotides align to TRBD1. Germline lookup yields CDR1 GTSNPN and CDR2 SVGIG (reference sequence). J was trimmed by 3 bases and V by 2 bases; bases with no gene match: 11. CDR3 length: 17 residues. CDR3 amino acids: CAWSRGGTGRINQPQHF. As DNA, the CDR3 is TGTGCCTGGAGTAGGGGAGGGACAGGGAGGATCAATCAGCCCCAGCATTTT. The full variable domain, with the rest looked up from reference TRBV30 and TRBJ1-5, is SQTIHQWPATLVQPVGSPLSLECTVEGTSNPNLYWYRQAAGRGLQLLFYSVGIGQISSEVPQNLSASRPQDRQFILSSKKLLLSDSGFYLCAWSRGGTGRINQPQHFGDGTRLSIL.

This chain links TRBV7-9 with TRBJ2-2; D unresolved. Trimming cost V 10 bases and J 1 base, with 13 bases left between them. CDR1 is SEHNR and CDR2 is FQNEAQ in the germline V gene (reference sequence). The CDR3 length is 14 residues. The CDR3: CAIHPPRNTGELFF. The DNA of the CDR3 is TGTGCCATACATCCGCCTCGGAACACCGGGGAGCTGTTTTTT.

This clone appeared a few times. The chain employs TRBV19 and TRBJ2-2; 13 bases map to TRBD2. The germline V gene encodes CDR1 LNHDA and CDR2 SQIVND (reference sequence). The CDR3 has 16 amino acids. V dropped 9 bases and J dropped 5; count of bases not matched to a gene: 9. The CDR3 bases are TGTGCCAGCGGTACTAGCGGGAGGGCCGGGACCGGGGAGCTGTTTTTT. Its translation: CASGTSGRAGTGELFF. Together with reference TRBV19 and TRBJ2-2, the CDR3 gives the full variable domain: DGGITQSPKYLFRKEGQNVTLSCEQNLNHDAMYWYRQDPGQGLRLIYYSQIVNDFQKGDIAEGYSVSREKKESFPLTVTSAQKNPTAFYLCASGTSGRAGTGELFFGEGSRLTVL.

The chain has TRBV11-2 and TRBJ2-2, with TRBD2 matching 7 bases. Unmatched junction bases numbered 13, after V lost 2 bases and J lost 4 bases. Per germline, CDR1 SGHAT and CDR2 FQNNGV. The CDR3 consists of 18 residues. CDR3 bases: TGTGCCAGCAGCTTATCTTCTCGGGAGGCCTCCTTCACCGGGGAGCTGTTTTTT. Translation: CASSLSSREASFTGELFF.

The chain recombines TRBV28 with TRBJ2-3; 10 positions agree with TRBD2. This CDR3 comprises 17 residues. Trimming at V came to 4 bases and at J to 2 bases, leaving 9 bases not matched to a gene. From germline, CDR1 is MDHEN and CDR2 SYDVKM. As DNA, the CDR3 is TGTGCCAGCAGTTGGAGGACTAGCGGAACCCACACAGATACGCAGTATTTT. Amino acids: CASSWRTSGTHTDTQYF. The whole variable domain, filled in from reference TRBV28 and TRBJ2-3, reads DVKVTQSSRYLVKRTGEKVFLECVQDMDHENMFWYRQDPGLGLRLIYFSYDVKMKEKGDIPEGYSVSREKKERFSLILESASTNQTSMYLCASSWRTSGTHTDTQYFGPGTRLTVL.

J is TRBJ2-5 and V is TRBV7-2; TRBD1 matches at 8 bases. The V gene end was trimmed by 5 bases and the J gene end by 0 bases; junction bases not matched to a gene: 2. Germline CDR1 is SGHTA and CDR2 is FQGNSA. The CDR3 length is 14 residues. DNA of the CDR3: TGTGCCAGCAGCCGGACAGGGTACCAAGAGACCCAGTACTTC. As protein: CASSRTGYQETQYF.